The rows below give T cell receptor beta chains drawn from one sample of a study of post-analysis software for immune sequencing data. TCRdb reprocessed the PCR reads with MiXCR, giving one entry per CDR3 protein. The sample contains some 690,000 distinct CDR3 sequences, 25% to 30% of which appear only once. The material sequenced was blood. The receptors shown here come from a girl aged 10 to 17 with multiple sclerosis. Both conserved end residues are part of each CDR3. The D gene is left open where the match is weak. Clone size appears in some rows only: once, few, many, or a class for an expanded clone.

d_call j_call clone_size v_call cdr3_nt cdr3_aa
NA TRBJ1-1 few TRBV9 TGTGCCAGCAGTCCAGCGCCACAGGGACGGGGTTGGGCCCGTGAAGCTTTCTTT CASSPAPQGRGWAREAFF
TRBD1 TRBJ1-2 NA TRBV3-1 TGTGCCAGCAGCCATCAGGGGGTCTATGGCTACACCTTC CASSHQGVYGYTF
NA TRBJ2-5 many TRBV6-5 TGTGCCAGCAGCTATAGCGGCCTACAAGAGACCCAGTACTTC CASSYSGLQETQYF
TRBD1 TRBJ2-1 NA TRBV24-1 TGTGCCACCGGACCACAGGGGGCCGATGAGCAGTTCTTC CATGPQGADEQFF
NA TRBJ1-1 NA TRBV10-3 TGTGCCATCAGTGAGTCTAGCTGGGGCTCGAACACTGAAGCTTTCTTT CAISESSWGSNTEAFF
NA TRBJ2-7 few TRBV20-1 TGCAGTGCTCACAACCCGACAGGATCCTACGAGCAGTACTTC CSAHNPTGSYEQYF
TRBD2 TRBJ2-3 NA TRBV27 TGTGCCAGCGGATCCGGACTAGCAGGCACAGATACGCAGTATTTT CASGSGLAGTDTQYF
NA TRBJ2-5 NA TRBV7-9 TGTGCCAGCAGCCCTACAGGGAAATTATCGGAGACCCAGTACTTC CASSPTGKLSETQYF
TRBD2 TRBJ2-5 many TRBV20-1 TGCGGGGGGACTAGCGCACAAGAGACCCAGTACTTC CGGTSAQETQYF
NA TRBJ1-2 few TRBV9 TGTGCCAGCAGCGTAGGCCCTCTTGGACGGATCTATGGCTACACCTTC CASSVGPLGRIYGYTF
TRBD1 TRBJ1-5 NA TRBV7-2 TGTGCCAGCAGCCCTAGGACAGGGTCGGGGCCCCAGCATTTT CASSPRTGSGPQHF
TRBD2 TRBJ2-7 few TRBV3-1 TGTGCCAGCAGCCAAGTTACTAGCGGGAGAGGCTACGAGCAGTACTTC CASSQVTSGRGYEQYF
TRBD2 TRBJ2-3 NA TRBV9 TGTGCCAGCAGCGTCCAAACGGGAGGGCCAAGCACAGATACGCAGTATTTT CASSVQTGGPSTDTQYF
TRBD2 TRBJ2-1 NA TRBV7-2 TGTGCCAGCAGCCCGCCCAGCGGGGGGAGTGAGCAGTTCTTC CASSPPSGGSEQFF
TRBD2 TRBJ2-5 NA TRBV20-1 TGCAGTGCTAGCTCTCCGGGACTAGCGGGAGTAAATGAGCAGTACTTC CSASSPGLAGVNEQYF
NA TRBJ2-4 few TRBV7-2 TGTGCCAGCAGCAGGACGGAACTTCTAGCCAAAAACATTCAGTACTTC CASSRTELLAKNIQYF
NA TRBJ1-6 NA TRBV7-6 TGTGCCAGCAGCTTAGTCGAGGGCAGATTAAGTAATTCACCCCTCCACTTT CASSLVEGRLSNSPLHF
NA TRBJ1-2 NA TRBV6-5 TGTGCCGGCAGTTCTCCGCCTGGCTCCGGGCTAGGGGTTAACTATGGCTACACCTTC CAGSSPPGSGLGVNYGYTF
NA TRBJ2-5 many TRBV7-2 TGTGCCAGCAGCTTAGGGAGGGGGGTCCAAGAGACCCAGTACTTC CASSLGRGVQETQYF
NA TRBJ1-1 few TRBV12-3/TRBV12-4 TGTGCCAGCAGTTCCCCGGACAAGAACACTGAAGCTTTCTTT CASSSPDKNTEAFF
NA TRBJ2-1 NA TRBV5-4 TGTGCCAGCAGCCAAGGGGGTCCGGCGACTCCGTCGCGGTTCTTC CASSQGGPATPSRFF
NA TRBJ1-1 few TRBV6-6 TGTGCCAGCAGTTACTCGTACAGGGTTGGGATAACCGAAGCTTTCTTT CASSYSYRVGITEAFF
NA TRBJ1-2 NA TRBV27 TGTGCCAGCAGTTTAGAGGGACCAGAGGGCGACTATGGCTACACCTTC CASSLEGPEGDYGYTF
NA TRBJ2-7 NA TRBV6-6 TGTGCCAGCAGTTACCCAATGGAAGCCGGGACATCCAACGAGCAGTACTTC CASSYPMEAGTSNEQYF
NA TRBJ2-6 few TRBV3-1 TGTGCCAGCAGCCAGGGGGTCGGATCTGGGGCCAACGTCCTGACTTTC CASSQGVGSGANVLTF
TRBD1 TRBJ1-1 NA TRBV6-5 TGTGCCAGCAGCCCCAACCAGGGGTCAGGGGGCACTGAAGCTTTCTTT CASSPNQGSGGTEAFF
TRBD2 TRBJ2-1 NA TRBV20-1 TGCAGTGCCAGGGCCGGGACTAGGCCCGACAATGAGCAGTTCTTC CSARAGTRPDNEQFF
TRBD2 TRBJ2-3 NA TRBV4-3 TGCGCCAGCAGCCAATCTAGCGGGGTGGGAGATACGCAGTATTTT CASSQSSGVGDTQYF
TRBD2 TRBJ2-1 NA TRBV12-3/TRBV12-4 TGTGCCAGCAGTTTCTCTTATATGTGGCGGGGGGGCGATGAGCAGTTCTTC CASSFSYMWRGGDEQFF
TRBD1 TRBJ1-5 NA TRBV20-1 TGCAGTGCTAGCCCGGGGACAGATAGCAATCAGCCCCAGCATTTT CSASPGTDSNQPQHF
NA TRBJ2-1 NA TRBV7-2 TGTGCCAGCGGCGCCGGCTTCTACAATGAGCAGTTCTTC CASGAGFYNEQFF
NA TRBJ1-1 NA TRBV6-5 TGTGCCAGCAGTTACATATCGGGGGGGCGAGCTTTCTTT CASSYISGGRAFF
NA TRBJ1-6 few TRBV20-1 TGCAGTGCTCGGTCGGGGGAGAATTCACCCCTCCACTTT CSARSGENSPLHF
TRBD1 TRBJ2-1 NA TRBV20-1 TGCAGTGCCGAGACAGGGGGGACGTATGAGCAGTTCTTC CSAETGGTYEQFF
TRBD2 TRBJ2-4 few TRBV12-3/TRBV12-4 TGTGCCAGCGCTACACGGGGGGGACTAGCCAAAAACATTCAGTACTTC CASATRGGLAKNIQYF
TRBD1 TRBJ2-2 NA TRBV2 TGTGCCAGCAGTGAAAGGACAGGGGGGATTCCGAACACCGGGGAGCTGTTTTTT CASSERTGGIPNTGELFF
NA TRBJ2-1 few TRBV7-9 TGTGCCAGCAGCTTAGCCCTTAGCGTTAATGAGCAGTTCTTC CASSLALSVNEQFF
TRBD1 TRBJ2-4 NA TRBV6-1 TGTGCCAGCAGTGAATATTTTGGACAGGGAGGGTACTTC CASSEYFGQGGYF
TRBD1 TRBJ1-2 few TRBV6-6 TGTGCCAGCAGCAGTCGGACAGGGGGTACCTATGGCTACACCTTC CASSSRTGGTYGYTF
NA TRBJ2-7 NA TRBV20-1 TGCAGTGCTAGAACCGGAGGGGGAGGCTACGAGCAGTACTTC CSARTGGGGYEQYF
NA TRBJ2-7 many TRBV29-1 TGCAGCGTTTTAAGCACCTACGAGCAGTACTTC CSVLSTYEQYF
NA TRBJ1-2 NA TRBV7-9 TGTGCCAGCAGCTCAGACGGACCAGACTATGGCTACACCTTC CASSSDGPDYGYTF
TRBD2 TRBJ2-1 few TRBV18 TGTGCCAGCTCACCGCGGACTAGCACCAATGAGCAGTTCTTC CASSPRTSTNEQFF
TRBD2 TRBJ2-7 NA TRBV4-3 TGCGCCAGCAGCCAAGATCTAGCGGGAGTGGGCGAGCAGTACTTC CASSQDLAGVGEQYF
NA TRBJ2-1 few TRBV4-3 TGCGCCAGCAGCCAAGCTCCCTACAATGAGCAGTTCTTC CASSQAPYNEQFF
NA TRBJ2-3 NA TRBV28 TGTGCCAGCCAGGGTGGAGCTCTTTACACAGATACGCAGTATTTT CASQGGALYTDTQYF
TRBD1 TRBJ1-1 NA TRBV29-1 TGCAGCGAAACGACAGGGAGAGGTACTGAAGCTTTCTTT CSETTGRGTEAFF
NA TRBJ1-1 NA TRBV5-1 TGCGCCAGCAGCTCCGTCGATTGGAAGACTGAAGCTTTCTTT CASSSVDWKTEAFF
NA TRBJ2-1 few TRBV7-9 TGTGCCAGCAGCTTAGATCCCTTTGACGAGCAGTTCTTC CASSLDPFDEQFF
NA TRBJ2-2 NA TRBV3-1 TGTGCCAGCAGCCAAGACCGGGGGCGGGCCGGGGAGCTGTTTTTT CASSQDRGRAGELFF
TRBD1 TRBJ2-1 few TRBV20-1 TGCAGTGCTATGGGACAGGGGGCGCCCAATGAGCAGTTCTTC CSAMGQGAPNEQFF
TRBD2 TRBJ2-5 few TRBV5-1 TGCGCCAGCAGCTGGGGCGGGAGAGGAGAGACCCAGTACTTC CASSWGGRGETQYF
NA TRBJ1-4 NA TRBV5-5 TGTGCCAGCAGGGAGCAACAGTCAACTAATGAAAAACTGTTTTTT CASREQQSTNEKLFF